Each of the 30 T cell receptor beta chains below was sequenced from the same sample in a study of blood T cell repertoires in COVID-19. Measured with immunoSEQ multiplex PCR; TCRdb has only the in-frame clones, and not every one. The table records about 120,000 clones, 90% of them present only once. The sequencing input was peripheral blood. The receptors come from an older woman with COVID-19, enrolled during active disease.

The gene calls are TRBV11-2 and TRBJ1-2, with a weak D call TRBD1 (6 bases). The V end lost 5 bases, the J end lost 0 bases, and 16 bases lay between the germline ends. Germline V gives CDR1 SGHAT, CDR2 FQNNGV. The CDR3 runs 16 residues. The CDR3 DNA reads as TGTGCCAGCAGCATCGGACAGACGAGAGCTAACTATGGCTACACCTTC. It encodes CASSIGQTRANYGYTF.

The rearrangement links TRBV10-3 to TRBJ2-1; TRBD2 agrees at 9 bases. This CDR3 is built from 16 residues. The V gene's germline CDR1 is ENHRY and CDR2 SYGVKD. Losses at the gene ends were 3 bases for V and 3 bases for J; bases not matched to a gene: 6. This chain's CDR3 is CAISDRRGGIYNEQFF. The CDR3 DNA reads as TGTGCCATCAGTGATAGGCGGGGGGGGATCTACAATGAGCAGTTCTTC.

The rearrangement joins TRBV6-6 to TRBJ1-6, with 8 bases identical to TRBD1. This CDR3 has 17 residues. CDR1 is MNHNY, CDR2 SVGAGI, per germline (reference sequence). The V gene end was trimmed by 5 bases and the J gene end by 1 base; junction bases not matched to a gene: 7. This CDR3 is CASSLRTGRSYNSPLHF. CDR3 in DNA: TGTGCCAGCAGTCTTCGGACAGGGAGGTCCTATAATTCACCCCTCCACTTT.

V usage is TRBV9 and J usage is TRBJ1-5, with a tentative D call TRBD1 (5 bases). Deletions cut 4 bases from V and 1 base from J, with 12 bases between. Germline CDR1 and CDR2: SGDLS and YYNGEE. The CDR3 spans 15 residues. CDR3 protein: CASSPGGWSNQPQHF. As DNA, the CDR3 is TGTGCCAGCAGCCCCGGGGGATGGAGCAATCAGCCCCAGCATTTT. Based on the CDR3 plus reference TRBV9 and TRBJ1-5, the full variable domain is DSGVTQTPKHLITATGQRVTLRCSPRSGDLSVYWYQQSLDQGLQFLIQYYNGEERAKGNILERFSAQQFPDLHSELNLSSLELGDSALYFCASSPGGWSNQPQHFGDGTRLSIL.

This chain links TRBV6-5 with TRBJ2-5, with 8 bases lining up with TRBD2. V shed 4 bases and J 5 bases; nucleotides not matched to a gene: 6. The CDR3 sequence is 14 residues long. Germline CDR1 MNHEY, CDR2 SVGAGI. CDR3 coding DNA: TGTGCCAGCAGTTTAGGACTAGCCGTGGAGACCCAGTACTTC. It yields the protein CASSLGLAVETQYF.

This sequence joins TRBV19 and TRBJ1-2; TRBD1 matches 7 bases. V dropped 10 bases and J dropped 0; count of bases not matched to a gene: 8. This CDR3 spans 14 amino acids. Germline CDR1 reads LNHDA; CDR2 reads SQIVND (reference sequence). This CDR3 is CAINVGTANYGYTF. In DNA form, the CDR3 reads TGTGCCATAAATGTCGGGACAGCTAACTATGGCTACACCTTC. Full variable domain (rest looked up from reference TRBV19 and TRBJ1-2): DGGITQSPKYLFRKEGQNVTLSCEQNLNHDAMYWYRQDPGQGLRLIYYSQIVNDFQKGDIAEGYSVSREKKESFPLTVTSAQKNPTAFYLCAINVGTANYGYTFGSGTRLTVV.

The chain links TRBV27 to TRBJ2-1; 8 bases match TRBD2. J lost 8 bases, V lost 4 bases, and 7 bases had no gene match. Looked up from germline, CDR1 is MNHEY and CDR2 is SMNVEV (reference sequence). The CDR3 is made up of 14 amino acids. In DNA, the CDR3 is TGTGCCAGCAGTTGGAAGCGGGGGTTTTATGAGCAGTTCTTC. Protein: CASSWKRGFYEQFF.

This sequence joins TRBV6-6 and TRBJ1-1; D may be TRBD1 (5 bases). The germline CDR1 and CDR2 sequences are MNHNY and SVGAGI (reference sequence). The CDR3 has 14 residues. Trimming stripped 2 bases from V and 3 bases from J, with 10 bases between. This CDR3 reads CASSYGGGDTEAFF. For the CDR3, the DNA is TGTGCCAGCAGTTACGGTGGGGGGGACACTGAAGCTTTCTTT.

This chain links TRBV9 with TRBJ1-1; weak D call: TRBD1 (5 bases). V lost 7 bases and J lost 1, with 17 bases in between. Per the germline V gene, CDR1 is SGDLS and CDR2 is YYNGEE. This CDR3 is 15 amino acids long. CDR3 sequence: CASRRDPLGNTEAFF. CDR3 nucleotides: TGTGCCAGCCGGAGGGACCCCCTGGGGAACACTGAAGCTTTCTTT.

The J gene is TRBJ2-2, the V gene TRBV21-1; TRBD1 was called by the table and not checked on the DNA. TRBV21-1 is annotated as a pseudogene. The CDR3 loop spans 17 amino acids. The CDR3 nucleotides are TGTGCCAGCAGCAAAGGAGGGACAGGGGTTGGCACCGGGGAGCTGTTTTTT. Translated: CASSKGGTGVGTGELFF.

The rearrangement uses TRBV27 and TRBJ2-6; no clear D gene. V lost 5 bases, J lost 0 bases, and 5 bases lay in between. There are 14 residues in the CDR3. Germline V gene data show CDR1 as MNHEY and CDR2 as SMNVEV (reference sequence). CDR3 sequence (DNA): TGTGCCAGCAGTATCCTCTCTGGGGCCAACGTCCTGACTTTC. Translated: CASSILSGANVLTF.

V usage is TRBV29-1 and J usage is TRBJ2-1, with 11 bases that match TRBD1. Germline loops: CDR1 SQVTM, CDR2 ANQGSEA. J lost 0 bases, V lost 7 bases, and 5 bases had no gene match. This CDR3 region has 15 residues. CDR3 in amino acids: CSAGQGVLSYNEQFF. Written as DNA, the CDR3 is TGCAGCGCGGGACAGGGGGTCCTCTCCTACAATGAGCAGTTCTTC.

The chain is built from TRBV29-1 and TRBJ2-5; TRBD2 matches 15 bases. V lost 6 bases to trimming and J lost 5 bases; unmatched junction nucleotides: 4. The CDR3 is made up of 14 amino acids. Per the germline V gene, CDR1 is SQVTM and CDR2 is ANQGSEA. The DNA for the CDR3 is TGCAGCGTGGCCGGGACTAGCGGGGGGGAGACCCAGTACTTC. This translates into CSVAGTSGGETQYF.

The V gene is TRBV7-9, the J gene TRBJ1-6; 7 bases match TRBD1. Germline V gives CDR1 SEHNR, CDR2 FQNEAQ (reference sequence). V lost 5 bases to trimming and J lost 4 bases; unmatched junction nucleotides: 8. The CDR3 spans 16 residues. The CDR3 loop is CASSLRDSPYNSPLHF. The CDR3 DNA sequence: TGTGCCAGCAGCCTCCGGGACAGTCCTTATAATTCACCCCTCCACTTT.

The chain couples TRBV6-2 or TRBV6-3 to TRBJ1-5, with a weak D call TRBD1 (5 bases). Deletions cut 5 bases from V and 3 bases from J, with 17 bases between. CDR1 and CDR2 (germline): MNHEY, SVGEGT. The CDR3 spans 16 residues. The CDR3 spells CASSPSQGWPNQPQHF. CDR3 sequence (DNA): TGTGCCAGCAGTCCCTCTCAGGGTTGGCCCAATCAGCCCCAGCATTTT.

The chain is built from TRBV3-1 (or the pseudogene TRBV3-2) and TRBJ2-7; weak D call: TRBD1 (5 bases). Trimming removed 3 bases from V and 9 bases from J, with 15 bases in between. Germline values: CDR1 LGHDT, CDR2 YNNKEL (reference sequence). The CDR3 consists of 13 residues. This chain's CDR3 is CASSHRAGRGQYF. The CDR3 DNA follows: TGTGCCAGCAGCCACCGGGCAGGGCGCGGGCAGTACTTC.

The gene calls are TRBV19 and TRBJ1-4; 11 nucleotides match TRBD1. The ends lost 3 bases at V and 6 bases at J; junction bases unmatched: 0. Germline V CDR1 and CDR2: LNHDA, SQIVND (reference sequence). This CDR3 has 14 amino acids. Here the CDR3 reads CASSMGQGDEKLFF. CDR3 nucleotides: TGTGCCAGTAGTATGGGACAGGGGGATGAAAAACTGTTTTTT.

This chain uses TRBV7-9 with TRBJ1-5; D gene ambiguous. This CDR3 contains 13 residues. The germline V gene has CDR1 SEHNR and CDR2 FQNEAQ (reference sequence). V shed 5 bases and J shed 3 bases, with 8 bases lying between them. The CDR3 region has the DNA TGTGCCAGCAGCCGTAGTAACAATCAGCCCCAGCATTTT. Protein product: CASSRSNNQPQHF.

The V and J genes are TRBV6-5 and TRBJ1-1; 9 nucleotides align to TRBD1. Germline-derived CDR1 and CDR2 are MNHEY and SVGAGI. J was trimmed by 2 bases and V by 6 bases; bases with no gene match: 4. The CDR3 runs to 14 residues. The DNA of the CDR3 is TGTGCCAGCAGGCTGGACAGGGGAAACACTGAAGCTTTCTTT. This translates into CASRLDRGNTEAFF.

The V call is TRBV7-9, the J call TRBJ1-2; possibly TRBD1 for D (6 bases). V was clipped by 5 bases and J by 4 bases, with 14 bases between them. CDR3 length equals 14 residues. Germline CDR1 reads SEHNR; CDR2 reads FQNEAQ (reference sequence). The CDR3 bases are TGTGCCAGCAGCCGGACAGACGATTTCTATGGCTACACCTTC. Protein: CASSRTDDFYGYTF.

The CDR3 bases are TGTGCCAGCAGTACCGGGACAGGGACCGGGGCCAACGTCCTGACTTTC. It is translated as CASSTGTGTGANVLTF. This chain connects TRBV27 to TRBJ2-6; 9 bases fit TRBD1. This CDR3 contains 16 residues. After removal of 5 bases from V and 4 bases from J, the junction contained 6 bases not matched to a gene. Germline V gene sequence: CDR1 MNHEY, CDR2 SMNVEV (reference sequence). The full variable domain, rest sourced from reference TRBV27 and TRBJ2-6, is EAQVTQNPRYLITVTGKKLTVTCSQNMNHEYMSWYRQDPGLGLRQIYYSMNVEVTDKGDVPEGYKVSRKEKRNFPLILESPSPNQTSLYFCASSTGTGTGANVLTFGAGSRLTVL.

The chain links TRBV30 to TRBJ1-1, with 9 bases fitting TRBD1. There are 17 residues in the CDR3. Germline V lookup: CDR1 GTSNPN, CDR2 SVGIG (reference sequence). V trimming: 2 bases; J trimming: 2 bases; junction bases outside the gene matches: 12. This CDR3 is CAWSKDLPGQGNTEAFF. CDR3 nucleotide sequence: TGTGCCTGGAGTAAAGATCTTCCGGGACAGGGAAACACTGAAGCTTTCTTT.

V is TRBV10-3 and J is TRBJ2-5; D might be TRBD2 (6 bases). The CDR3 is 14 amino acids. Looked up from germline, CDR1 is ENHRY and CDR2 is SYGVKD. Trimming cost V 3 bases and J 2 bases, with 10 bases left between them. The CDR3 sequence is CAISDQGGQETQYF. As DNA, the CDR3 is TGTGCCATCAGTGACCAGGGAGGACAAGAGACCCAGTACTTC.

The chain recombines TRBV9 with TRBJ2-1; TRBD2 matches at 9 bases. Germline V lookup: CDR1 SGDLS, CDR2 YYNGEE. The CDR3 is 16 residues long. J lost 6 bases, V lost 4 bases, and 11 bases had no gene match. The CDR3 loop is CASSRSGGGALNEQFF. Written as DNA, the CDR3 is TGTGCCAGCAGCAGGTCTGGCGGGGGGGCCCTCAATGAGCAGTTCTTC.

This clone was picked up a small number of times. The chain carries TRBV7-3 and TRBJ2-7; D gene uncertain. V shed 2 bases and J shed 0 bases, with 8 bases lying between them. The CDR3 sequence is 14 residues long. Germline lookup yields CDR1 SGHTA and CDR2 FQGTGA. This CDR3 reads CASSLGPTSYEQYF. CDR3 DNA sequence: TGTGCCAGCAGCTTAGGCCCCACCTCCTACGAGCAGTACTTC.

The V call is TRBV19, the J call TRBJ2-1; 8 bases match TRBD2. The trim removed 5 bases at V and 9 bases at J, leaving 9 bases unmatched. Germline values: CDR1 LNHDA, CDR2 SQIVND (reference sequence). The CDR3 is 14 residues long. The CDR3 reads CASSGGLAGGEQFF. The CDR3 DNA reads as TGTGCCAGTAGTGGAGGACTAGCAGGCGGTGAGCAGTTCTTC. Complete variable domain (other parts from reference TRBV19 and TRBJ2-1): DGGITQSPKYLFRKEGQNVTLSCEQNLNHDAMYWYRQDPGQGLRLIYYSQIVNDFQKGDIAEGYSVSREKKESFPLTVTSAQKNPTAFYLCASSGGLAGGEQFFGPGTRLTVL.

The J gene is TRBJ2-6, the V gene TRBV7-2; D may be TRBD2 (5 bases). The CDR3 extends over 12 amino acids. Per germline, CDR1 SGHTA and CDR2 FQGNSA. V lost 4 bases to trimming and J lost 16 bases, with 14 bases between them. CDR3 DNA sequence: TGTGCCAGCAGCTCGACCGGGCGAGGGCTGACTTTC. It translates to CASSSTGRGLTF.

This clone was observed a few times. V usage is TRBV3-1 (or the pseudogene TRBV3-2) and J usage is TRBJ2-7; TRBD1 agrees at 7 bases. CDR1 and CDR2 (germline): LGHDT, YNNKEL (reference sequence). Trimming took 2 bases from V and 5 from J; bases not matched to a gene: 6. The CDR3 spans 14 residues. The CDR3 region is CASSQMTGTHEQYF. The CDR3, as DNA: TGTGCCAGCAGCCAAATGACAGGGACCCACGAGCAGTACTTC.

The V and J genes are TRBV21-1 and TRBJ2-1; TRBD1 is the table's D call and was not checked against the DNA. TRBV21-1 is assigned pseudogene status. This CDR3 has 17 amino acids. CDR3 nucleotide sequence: TGTGCCAGCAGCCCAGAGACAGGCCCACAACGCCCCAATGAGCAGTTCTTC. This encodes CASSPETGPQRPNEQFF.

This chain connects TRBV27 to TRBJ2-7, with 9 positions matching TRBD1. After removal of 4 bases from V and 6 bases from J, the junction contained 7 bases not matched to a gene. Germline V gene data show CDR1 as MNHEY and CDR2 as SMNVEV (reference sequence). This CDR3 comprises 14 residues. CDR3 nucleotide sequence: TGTGCCAGCAGTTCCCGGACAGGGGTAGGCGAGCAGTACTTC. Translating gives CASSSRTGVGEQYF.